The present TCR beta chain was sequenced within a study of blood T cell repertoires in COVID-19. About the study: COVID-19 samples collected from the United States, Italy and Spain covered acute and convalescent phases. T cells, B-cell-depleted T cells, or PBMCs supplied cDNA or gDNA.

Two negative PCRs, clearance, or symptom resolution were required of recovered Cohort 3 donors. Assay used: immunoSEQ multiplex PCR; TCRdb lists only in-frame clones, some missing. The sample yields some 390,000 clones, just under 90% seen once. The CDR3 covers 17 residues. The V and J ends lost 6 bases and 1 base, in that order; junction bases with no gene match: 9. Germline assignment: CDR1 LNHNV and CDR2 YYDKDF (reference sequence). The source of this sequence is a woman in her twenties or thirties who had recovered from COVID-19. The source material was PBMCs or T cells enriched from blood (not recorded which). The chain recombines TRBV15 with TRBJ2-6; 7 nucleotides line up with TRBD1. CDR3 nucleotide sequence: TGTGCCACCAGAAACAGGGGCGACGAATCTGGGGCCAACGTCCTGACTTTC. It specifies CATRNRGDESGANVLTF.